The 5 T cell receptor beta chains listed next were all sequenced from one sample in a study of cytomegalovirus exposure and HLA in healthy donors. PCR used 60 Vbeta primers and 13 Jbeta primers. Sequenced by immunoSEQ multiplex PCR; TCRdb stores in-frame clones only, minus some. The sample records about 150,000 clones, over 55% being singletons. The material sequenced was PBMCs. These receptors were obtained from a man in his forties in good health and CMV-seronegative.

This clone was counted only a few times. The chain is built from TRBV10-3 and TRBJ2-7; TRBD1 aligns across 9 bases. CDR3 length equals 17 residues. V shed 4 bases and J 1 base; nucleotides not matched to a gene: 11. CDR1 ENHRY and CDR2 SYGVKD come from the germline V gene. CDR3: CAISVLTGGGPSYEQYF. The CDR3 nucleotides are TGTGCCATCAGTGTCCTCACAGGGGGCGGCCCATCCTACGAGCAGTACTTC.

V gene TRBV11-2 combines with J gene TRBJ1-3; TRBD1 matches 7 bases. The germline CDR1 and CDR2 sequences are SGHAT and FQNNGV. V was clipped by 3 bases and J by 2 bases; unmatched bases: 1. The CDR3 has 14 residues. CDR3 nucleotide sequence: TGTGCCAGCAGCTTTGGACAGGCTGGAAACACCATATATTTT. This encodes CASSFGQAGNTIYF. Full variable domain (outside the CDR3, taken from reference TRBV11-2 and TRBJ1-3): EAGVAQSPRYKIIEKRQSVAFWCNPISGHATLYWYQQILGQGPKLLIQFQNNGVVDDSQLPKDRFSAERLKGVDSTLKIQPAKLEDSAVYLCASSFGQAGNTIYFGEGSWLTVV.

The chain carries TRBV19 and TRBJ2-3; 7 nucleotides align to TRBD2. After removal of 6 bases from V and 7 bases from J, the junction contained 7 bases not matched to a gene. The CDR3 covers 13 residues. The germline V gene has CDR1 LNHDA and CDR2 SQIVND (reference sequence). CDR3 bases: TGTGCCAGTAGCCCTCGGGGGGTCAATACGCAGTATTTT. Protein sequence: CASSPRGVNTQYF.

CDR3 nucleotide sequence: TGCGCCAGCAGCCAAGCGGGGGGGCGCACCGGGGAGCTGTTTTTT. Translated, it gives CASSQAGGRTGELFF. This chain links TRBV4-1 with TRBJ2-2, with TRBD2 matching over 8 bases. The CDR3 has 15 amino acids. Trimming at V came to 1 base and at J to 4 bases, leaving 2 bases not matched to a gene. Germline assignment: CDR1 MGHRA and CDR2 YSYEKL.

This chain uses TRBV7-7 with TRBJ2-7, with 9 bases lining up with TRBD2. V lost 1 base to trimming and J lost 2 bases; unmatched junction nucleotides: 6. The CDR3 runs 16 residues. Germline-derived CDR1 and CDR2 are SSHAT and FNYEAQ (reference sequence). CDR3 DNA: TGTGCCAGCAGCTTAGGCCCAGCGGGAGGAACCTACGAGCAGTACTTC. It yields the protein CASSLGPAGGTYEQYF.